This passage covers 30 T cell receptor beta chains from one sample sequenced in a study of T cell responses to AZD1222 COVID-19 vaccine (dated by TCRdb to the early 2020s). The library was obtained by the immunoSEQ multiplex PCR assay. TCRdb's version of the immuneACCESS table is confined to in-frame rearrangements and falls short of the full clone set. An unresolved V gene accounts for under half of the shortfall where checked; the remainder is of unknown origin. In all, the sample holds some 130,000 clones, and roughly 93% of those were seen once. Roughly 7% of the sample belongs to the ten largest clones. Interpreted using the paper, the time point label stands for: about 28 days (+/-7) after the second vaccine dose. The sample in question was peripheral blood, obtained 28 days after the second AZD1222 dose. These receptors all come from an adult who received the AZD1222 COVID-19 vaccine.

J is TRBJ1-3 and V is TRBV2; D perhaps matches TRBD1 (5 bases). Deletions cut 3 bases from V and 0 bases from J, with 9 bases between. The CDR3 extends over 15 amino acids. CDR1 and CDR2 (germline): SNHLY, FYNNEI. CDR3 in amino acids: CASSEGLFSGNTIYF. CDR3 bases: TGTGCCAGCAGTGAGGGGCTCTTCTCTGGAAACACCATATATTTT.

This clone has a single count. V gene TRBV7-9 combines with J gene TRBJ2-1; TRBD1 matches 12 bases. V lost 5 bases to trimming and J lost 6 bases; unmatched junction nucleotides: 5. CDR1 and CDR2 from the germline V gene are SEHNR and FQNEAQ (reference sequence). CDR3 length: 15 residues. The CDR3 loop is CASSTGQGAFNEQFF. In nucleotides, the CDR3 is TGTGCCAGCAGCACGGGACAGGGGGCATTCAATGAGCAGTTCTTC. The full variable domain, in which reference TRBV7-9 and TRBJ2-1 provide the parts outside the CDR3, is DTGVSQNPRHKITKRGQNVTFRCDPISEHNRLYWYRQTLGQGPEFLTYFQNEAQLEKSRLLSDRFSAERPKGSFSTLEIQRTEQGDSAMYLCASSTGQGAFNEQFFGPGTRLTVL.

The V call is TRBV5-1, the J call TRBJ1-6; TRBD1 aligns across 7 bases. This CDR3 has 15 amino acids. The germline V gene has CDR1 SGHRS and CDR2 YFSETQ. The junction had 5 bases not matched to a gene; V was cut back by 4 bases and J by 4 bases. CDR3 coding DNA: TGCGCCAGCAGCCTGGAGGGACAGTATAATTCACCCCTCCACTTT. Its protein product is CASSLEGQYNSPLHF. Based on the CDR3 plus reference TRBV5-1 and TRBJ1-6, the full variable domain is KAGVTQTPRYLIKTRGQQVTLSCSPISGHRSVSWYQQTPGQGLQFLFEYFSETQRNKGNFPGRFSGRQFSNSRSEMNVSTLELGDSALYLCASSLEGQYNSPLHFGNGTRLTVT.

This rearrangement joins TRBV12-3 or TRBV12-4 to TRBJ1-2, with 10 bases matching TRBD1. V lost 6 bases to trimming and J lost 8 bases; unmatched junction nucleotides: 6. This CDR3 spans 13 amino acids. The CDR3 nucleotides are TGTGCCAGCAGGTGGACAGGGGGAGAGGGCTACACCTTC. Translated, it gives CASRWTGGEGYTF.

The rearrangement joins TRBV2 to TRBJ2-7; no firm D call. The CDR3 contains 12 residues. Germline CDR1 SNHLY, CDR2 FYNNEI. V was shortened by 4 bases and J by 3 bases, with 7 bases between the two germline ends. CDR3 DNA sequence: TGTGCCAGCAGTGTGGGGAACTACGAGCAGTACTTC. This codes for CASSVGNYEQYF. The entire variable domain, with the rest obtained from reference TRBV2 and TRBJ2-7, is as follows: EPEVTQTPSHQVTQMGQEVILRCVPISNHLYFYWYRQILGQKVEFLVSFYNNEISEKSEIFDDQFSVERPDGSNFTLKIRSTKLEDSAMYFCASSVGNYEQYFGPGTRLTVT.

This chain connects TRBV6-6 to TRBJ1-5, with 8 bases identical to TRBD1. The CDR3 has 15 amino acids. V was pared by 7 bases and J by 7 bases, with 12 bases of the junction left unmatched. Germline CDR1 is MNHNY and CDR2 is SVGAGI (reference sequence). The CDR3 nucleotides read TGTGCCAGCACCATCCGACAGGGGAGCATGCAGCCCCAGCATTTT. It yields the protein CASTIRQGSMQPQHF.

The chain uses TRBV7-8 and TRBJ2-3, with TRBD2 matching 11 bases. In germline, CDR1 is SGHVS, CDR2 FQNEAQ. The CDR3 has 16 residues. The V and J ends lost 5 bases and 2 bases, in that order; junction bases with no gene match: 6. The chain's CDR3 is CASSLLAGGPTDTQYF. Here the CDR3 DNA reads TGTGCCAGCAGCCTTCTAGCGGGGGGACCCACAGATACGCAGTATTTT.

This clone was seen once. The chain has TRBV12-1 and TRBJ1-5; the D call in the table, TRBD1, was not verified against the DNA. TRBV12-1 constitutes a pseudogene. The CDR3 consists of 16 residues. The CDR3 loop reads CASSFTPVTGRQPQHF. The CDR3 DNA reads TGTGCCAGCAGCTTTACCCCAGTGACAGGGAGGCAGCCCCAGCATTTT.

V and J are TRBV5-1 and TRBJ2-7, with D perhaps matching TRBD2 (5 bases). This CDR3 region has 15 residues. The V and J ends lost 4 bases and 2 bases respectively, with 16 bases between them. The germline V gene encodes CDR1 SGHRS and CDR2 YFSETQ. The CDR3 sequence is CASSPDWPGTYEQYF. The CDR3 DNA sequence: TGCGCCAGCAGCCCCGACTGGCCGGGAACCTACGAGCAGTACTTC. Variable domain in full (rest from reference TRBV5-1 and TRBJ2-7): KAGVTQTPRYLIKTRGQQVTLSCSPISGHRSVSWYQQTPGQGLQFLFEYFSETQRNKGNFPGRFSGRQFSNSRSEMNVSTLELGDSALYLCASSPDWPGTYEQYFGPGTRLTVT.

The chain is built from TRBV5-1 and TRBJ1-4, with a weak D call TRBD1 (5 bases). The CDR3 consists of 14 residues. The V gene's germline CDR1 is SGHRS and CDR2 YFSETQ. Trimming shortened V by 3 bases and J by 3 bases, and 9 bases separated the two germline ends. Here the CDR3 DNA reads TGCGCCAGCAGCTGGAGGGACCCTAATGAAAAACTGTTTTTT. Translation gives CASSWRDPNEKLFF.

This rearrangement joins TRBV15 to TRBJ1-2; weak D call: TRBD1 (5 bases). The CDR3 sequence is 16 residues long. The germline gives CDR1 LNHNV, CDR2 YYDKDF (reference sequence). V was trimmed by 0 bases and J by 4 bases, leaving 15 bases between them. The CDR3 loop reads CATSREGPDGAYGYTF. CDR3 DNA: TGTGCCACCAGCAGAGAAGGTCCCGACGGGGCCTATGGCTACACCTTC.

The gene calls are TRBV6-6 and TRBJ1-6; D ambiguous. Germline V gene sequence: CDR1 MNHNY, CDR2 SVGAGI (reference sequence). V lost 0 bases and J 1 base, leaving 4 bases between the germline ends. This CDR3 is 15 amino acids long. For the CDR3, the DNA is TGTGCCAGCAGTTACTCGGGATCCTATAATTCACCCCTCCACTTT. As protein: CASSYSGSYNSPLHF.

For this clone: Other DNA sequences in this specimen translate into the identical CDR3. CDR3 sequence: CASSRDRENYGYTF. The DNA for the CDR3 is TGTGCCAGCTCTCGGGACAGGGAAAACTATGGCTACACCTTC. The genes are TRBV18 and TRBJ1-2; 9 nucleotides match TRBD1. This CDR3 comprises 14 residues. J was trimmed by 2 bases and V by 6 bases; bases with no gene match: 4. Germline CDR1 is KGHSH and CDR2 is LQKENI. The full variable domain, its missing parts supplied by reference TRBV18 and TRBJ1-2, is NAGVMQNPRHLVRRRGQEARLRCSPMKGHSHVYWYRQLPEEGLKFMVYLQKENIIDESGMPKERFSAEFPKEGPSILRIQQVVRGDSAAYFCASSRDRENYGYTFGSGTRLTVV.

This clone has more than one count but fewer than ten. This chain connects TRBV5-1 to TRBJ1-1, with no clear D. CDR1 SGHRS and CDR2 YFSETQ come from the germline V gene. The ends were cut back, 3 bases at V and 2 bases at J, with 11 bases in the middle. The CDR3 length is 14 residues. CDR3: CASSSQTANTEAFF. The CDR3 region has the DNA TGCGCCAGCAGCTCCCAAACAGCTAACACTGAAGCTTTCTTT.

The V and J genes are TRBV6-5 and TRBJ2-1; the match to TRBD1 covers 7 bases. The CDR3 totals 13 residues. V shed 2 bases, J shed 6 bases, and the junction held 1 base outside the gene matches. From germline, CDR1 is MNHEY and CDR2 SVGAGI. CDR3 sequence: CASSYTGANEQFF. In nucleotides, the CDR3 is TGTGCCAGCAGTTACACAGGGGCCAATGAGCAGTTCTTC.

V and J are TRBV7-6 and TRBJ2-7, with a possible D match to TRBD2 (6 bases). Trimming cost V 8 bases and J 0 bases, with 11 bases left between them. Germline values: CDR1 SGHVS, CDR2 FNYEAQ. CDR3 length equals 13 residues. CDR3 region: CASSAGNSYEQYF. The CDR3, as DNA: TGTGCCAGCTCGGCGGGGAACTCCTACGAGCAGTACTTC.

The rearrangement joins TRBV27 to TRBJ2-3, with D possibly being TRBD2 (6 bases). The germline V gene encodes CDR1 MNHEY and CDR2 SMNVEV (reference sequence). This CDR3 is built from 14 residues. V was cut by 4 bases and J by 1 base, with 9 bases left in between. The CDR3 spells CASSYTGGTDTQYF. The CDR3, as DNA: TGTGCCAGCAGTTATACGGGGGGCACAGATACGCAGTATTTT.

The chain combines TRBV13 with TRBJ1-4, with D hard to call. The CDR3 runs 15 residues. V gave up 0 bases and J gave up 7 bases, with 12 bases separating them. Germline loops: CDR1 PRHDT, CDR2 FYEKMQ (reference sequence). The CDR3 reads CASSLGDGYSEKLFF. CDR3 in DNA: TGTGCCAGCAGCTTAGGCGACGGGTATAGTGAAAAACTGTTTTTT.

The chain couples TRBV9 to TRBJ1-3; a possible D gene is TRBD1 (5 bases). The CDR3 extends over 15 amino acids. Germline-derived CDR1 and CDR2 are SGDLS and YYNGEE. Trimming pared 0 bases from V and 4 bases from J, leaving 11 bases between. CDR3: CASSVERDRGNTIYF. The CDR3, as DNA: TGTGCCAGCAGCGTAGAAAGGGACCGAGGAAACACCATATATTTT.

This chain's CDR3 is CASSLNSAYEKLFF. CDR3 nucleotides: TGTGCCAGCAGCTTGAACTCGGCATATGAAAAACTGTTTTTT. The J gene is TRBJ1-4, the V gene TRBV5-6; D remains unclear. V lost 1 base to trimming and J lost 6 bases, with 10 bases between them. CDR1 is SGHDT, CDR2 YYEEEE, per germline. CDR3 length: 14 residues.

V gene TRBV7-2 combines with J gene TRBJ2-6; D call uncertain. CDR3 length equals 15 residues. Trimming shortened V by 1 base and J by 0 bases, and 4 bases separated the two germline ends. Germline CDR1 SGHTA, CDR2 FQGNSA. The CDR3 DNA sequence: TGTGCCAGCAGCTTAGGACACTCTGGGGCCAACGTCCTGACTTTC. It is translated as CASSLGHSGANVLTF. The entire variable domain, with the rest obtained from reference TRBV7-2 and TRBJ2-6, is as follows: GAGVSQSPSNKVTEKGKDVELRCDPISGHTALYWYRQSLGQGLEFLIYFQGNSAPDKSGLPSDRFSAERTGGSVSTLTIQRTQQEDSAVYLCASSLGHSGANVLTFGAGSRLTVL.

J is TRBJ1-5 and V is TRBV12-3 or TRBV12-4, with TRBD1 as a possible D gene (5 bases). The CDR3 is 13 residues long. Trimming removed 6 bases from V and 6 bases from J, with 12 bases in between. Written as DNA, the CDR3 is TGTGCCAGCAGCCCTGGGGGGATTCAGCCCCAGCATTTT. It is translated as CASSPGGIQPQHF.

The chain links TRBV5-6 to TRBJ1-3; no firm D call. The CDR3 spans 15 residues. From germline, CDR1 is SGHDT and CDR2 YYEEEE. Trimming removed 1 base from V and 0 bases from J, with 8 bases in between. The CDR3 protein is CASSLMSVSGNTIYF. CDR3 coding DNA: TGTGCCAGCAGCTTGATGAGCGTCTCTGGAAACACCATATATTTT.

The table lists this clone with a few counts. The chain joins TRBV13 to TRBJ2-3; TRBD1 aligns across 8 bases. Trimming took 4 bases from V and 6 from J; bases not matched to a gene: 9. The V gene's germline CDR1 is PRHDT and CDR2 FYEKMQ (reference sequence). This CDR3 is built from 15 residues. CDR3 residues: CASSWALDREDTQYF. The CDR3 DNA sequence: TGTGCCAGCAGCTGGGCCCTGGACAGGGAGGATACGCAGTATTTT.

The V gene is TRBV12-3 or TRBV12-4, the J gene TRBJ2-4; 8 nucleotides agree with TRBD1. The V and J ends lost 6 bases and 13 bases, in that order; junction bases with no gene match: 5. This CDR3 has 11 amino acids. The DNA for the CDR3 is TGTGCCAGCAGCCAGGGACAGGCGCAGTACTTC. This codes for CASSQGQAQYF.

This clone has a single count. The J gene is TRBJ1-2, the V gene TRBV5-1, with D hard to call. The length of the CDR3 is 14 residues. V shed 0 bases and J shed 2 bases, with 8 bases lying between them. CDR1 is SGHRS and CDR2 is YFSETQ in the germline V gene. The CDR3 here is CASSLAVANYGYTF. CDR3 DNA sequence: TGCGCCAGCAGCTTGGCCGTAGCGAACTATGGCTACACCTTC.

The V call is TRBV19, the J call TRBJ2-3; 8 nucleotides align to TRBD1. This CDR3 comprises 15 residues. The germline gives CDR1 LNHDA, CDR2 SQIVND (reference sequence). Germline trimming cut 4 bases from V and 4 bases from J; bases unmatched to any gene: 7. The CDR3 is CASSKGQAASDTQYF. The CDR3 region has the DNA TGTGCCAGTAGTAAGGGACAGGCGGCCTCAGATACGCAGTATTTT.

With respect to this clone: Other nucleotide sequences from this sample produce the same CDR3. The chain combines TRBV18 with TRBJ2-1; TRBD2 matches 7 bases. The germline V gene has CDR1 KGHSH and CDR2 LQKENI. The J segment lost 5 bases and the V segment lost 0 bases, leaving 1 base of the junction unmatched. This CDR3 contains 14 residues. CDR3 loop: CASSPPSGDNEQFF. The DNA of the CDR3 is TGTGCCAGCTCACCACCGAGCGGGGACAATGAGCAGTTCTTC.

The chain links TRBV24-1 to TRBJ2-2; 7 nucleotides line up with TRBD1. Trimming took 7 bases from V and 5 from J; bases not matched to a gene: 6. Germline CDR1 KGHDR, CDR2 SFDVKD. CDR3 length equals 14 residues. DNA for the CDR3: TGTGCCACCAGGACAGGACAGGTGACCGGGGAGCTGTTTTTT. This codes for CATRTGQVTGELFF.

The CDR3 coding sequence is TGCGCCAGCAGCCAAGATAAGGACTTAAACTGGAATGAGCAGTTCTTC. The encoded protein is CASSQDKDLNWNEQFF. This chain links TRBV4-1 with TRBJ2-1; a possible D gene is TRBD2 (5 bases). Trimming shortened V by 0 bases and J by 7 bases, and 16 bases separated the two germline ends. The germline gives CDR1 MGHRA, CDR2 YSYEKL. The CDR3 runs 16 residues.